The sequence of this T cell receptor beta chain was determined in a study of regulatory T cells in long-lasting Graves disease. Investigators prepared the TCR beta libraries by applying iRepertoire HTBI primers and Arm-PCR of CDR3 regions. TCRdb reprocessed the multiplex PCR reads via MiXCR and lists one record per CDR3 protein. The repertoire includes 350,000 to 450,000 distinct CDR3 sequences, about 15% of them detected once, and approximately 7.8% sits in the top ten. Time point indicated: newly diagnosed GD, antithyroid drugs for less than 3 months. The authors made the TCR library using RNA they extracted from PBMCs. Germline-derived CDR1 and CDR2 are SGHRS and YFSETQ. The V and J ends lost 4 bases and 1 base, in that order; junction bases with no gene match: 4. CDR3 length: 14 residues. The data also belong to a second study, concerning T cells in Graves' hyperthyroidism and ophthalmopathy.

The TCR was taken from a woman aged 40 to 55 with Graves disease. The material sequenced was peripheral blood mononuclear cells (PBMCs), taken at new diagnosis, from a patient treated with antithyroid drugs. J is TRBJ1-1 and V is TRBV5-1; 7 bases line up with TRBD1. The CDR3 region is CASSQGTENTEAFF. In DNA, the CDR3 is TGCGCCAGCAGCCAAGGGACAGAGAACACTGAAGCTTTCTTT.